The clone carrying this TCR beta chain was seen many times. What it binds is not known. TCRdb re-called the 5' RACE reads with MiXCR, one entry per CDR3 protein. Of more than 8,000 distinct CDR3 sequences listed, 4.5% to 6.5% are singletons. CDR3 size: 12 residues. V lost 1 base to trimming and J lost 8 bases, with 7 bases between them. CDR1 SGDLS and CDR2 YYNGEE come from the germline V gene. The entry originates in a study of spatial heterogeneity in lung cancer. Study-level results: Blood carried ubiquitous expanded tumor TCRs more at resection than follow-up.

The time point here: sample taken at primary tumor resection. Tumor, nontumor lung or frozen PBMC supplied whole RNA, sequenced without sorting. Just over 70 TRACERx patients with early, untreated non-small cell lung cancer donated samples. The source material was PBMCs, sampled at surgery. The TCR originated in a male donor with early-stage non-small cell lung cancer. The rearrangement joins TRBV9 to TRBJ2-4; perhaps TRBD2 as D (5 bases). CDR3 in DNA: TGTGCCAGCAGCGTAAAGGGAGACATTCAGTACTTC. This translates into CASSVKGDIQYF.